One and the same sample provided the 2 T cell receptor beta chains below, sequenced in a study of T cell responses to AZD1222 COVID-19 vaccine. Here immunoSEQ multiplex PCR was the method, and the copy in TCRdb shows in-frame clones only, minus some. The sample has 150,000 to 180,000 clones; 90% are singletons. Specimen: peripheral blood, collected on day 0 of AZD1222 vaccination. Receptors originate from an adult in good health.

V and J are TRBV11-2 and TRBJ1-6; D remains unclear. V shed 5 bases and J shed 6 bases, with 11 bases lying between them. This CDR3 has 14 residues. Germline CDR1 reads SGHAT; CDR2 reads FQNNGV. CDR3 residues: CASSRLGSNSPLHF. In DNA, the CDR3 is TGTGCCAGCAGCCGGCTAGGGTCTAATTCACCCCTCCACTTT.

The chain is built from TRBV28 and TRBJ1-1, with a possible D match to TRBD1 (5 bases). Trimming removed 4 bases at V and 4 bases at J, with 13 bases between. This CDR3 is 14 amino acids long. Germline V gene lookup returns CDR1 MDHEN and CDR2 SYDVKM. DNA of the CDR3: TGTGCCAGCAGTTCATGGGGGACGGGCACTGAAGCTTTCTTT. Translated: CASSSWGTGTEAFF.